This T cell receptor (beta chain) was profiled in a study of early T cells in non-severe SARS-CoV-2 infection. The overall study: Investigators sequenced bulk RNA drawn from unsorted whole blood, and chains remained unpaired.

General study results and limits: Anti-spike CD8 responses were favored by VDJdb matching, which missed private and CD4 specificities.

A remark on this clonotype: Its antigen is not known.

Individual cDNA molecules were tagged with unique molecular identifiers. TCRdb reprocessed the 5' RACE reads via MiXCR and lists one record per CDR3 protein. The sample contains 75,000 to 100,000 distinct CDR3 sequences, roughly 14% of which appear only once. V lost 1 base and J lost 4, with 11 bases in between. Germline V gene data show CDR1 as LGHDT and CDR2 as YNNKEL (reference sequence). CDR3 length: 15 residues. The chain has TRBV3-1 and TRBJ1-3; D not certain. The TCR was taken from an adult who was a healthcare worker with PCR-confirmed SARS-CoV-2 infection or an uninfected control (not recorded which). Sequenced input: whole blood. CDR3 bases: TGTGCCAGCAGCCAAGTGCCCGGTTCCGGAAACACCATATATTTT. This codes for CASSQVPGSGNTIYF.